Listed below are T cell receptor beta chains from one sample, sequenced in a study of blood T cell repertoires in COVID-19. Profiling relied on immunoSEQ multiplex PCR, and the TCRdb table lists in-frame clones only, not all of them. This table holds roughly 120,000 clones, 85% to 90% found once. Source material: peripheral blood. The receptors come from a man at least 80 years old with acute or convalescent COVID-19. CDR3s leave out the opening cysteine and the closing phenylalanine or tryptophan. The order of the fields is V gene, J gene, CDR3 protein.

TRBV9,TRBJ2-7,ASSVMSTSYEQY
TRBV24-1,TRBJ2-1,ATSDLGAQEAGVYNEQF
TRBV5-6,TRBJ2-6,ASSIRTSGGAGANVLT
TRBV7-8,TRBJ1-1,ASSSQGGGTEAF
TRBV10-3,TRBJ1-2,AIRGGVQDGYT
TRBV18,TRBJ1-5,ASSPGQGADQPQH
TRBV12-3/TRBV12-4,TRBJ1-2,ASTPSTYGYT
TRBV27,TRBJ2-1,ASSSGGLYNEQF
TRBV3-1/TRBV3-2,TRBJ1-2,ASSQDPEYYGYT
TRBV5-1,TRBJ1-4,ASSGIDSTNEKLF
TRBV5-1,TRBJ2-3,ASSLEARVTDTQY
TRBV21-1,TRBJ1-2,ASTRQGPLYT
TRBV10-1,TRBJ1-4,ASSKDSSTNEKLF
TRBV6-5,TRBJ2-5,ASSPNRALQETQY
TRBV28,TRBJ2-5,ASSFPPGHPY
TRBV7-9,TRBJ1-1,ASSLGLENTEAF
TRBV7-2,TRBJ2-7,ASSLGFASYEQY
TRBV5-1,TRBJ2-2,ASSLMGQGYTGELF
TRBV6-5,TRBJ1-2,AIRGNNYGYT
TRBV10-3,TRBJ2-5,AIRDSNQETQY
TRBV5-6,TRBJ2-5,ASSFLGPEETQY
TRBV9,TRBJ1-4,ASSTRLAGNEKLF
TRBV4-1,TRBJ2-5,ASSQDGVADSETQY
TRBV5-1,TRBJ1-2,ASSSRGSLDYGYT
TRBV28,TRBJ2-4,ASTPQNLAKNIQY
TRBV11-2,TRBJ1-1,ASSVQVNTEAF
TRBV7-2,TRBJ1-3,ASSPEQANSGNTIY
TRBV5-4,TRBJ2-5,ASSLTADQETQY